One and the same sample provided the 8 T cell receptor beta chains below, sequenced in a study of CD8 T cells in Susac syndrome. RNA totalling roughly 0.45 to 1 ug underwent reverse transcription with random hexamers. TCRdb analysed the immunoSEQ multiplex PCR reads with MiXCR anew, one entry per CDR3 protein. The top ten clones hold 0.24% of a sample with 55,000 to 70,000 distinct CDR3 sequences, around 93% of them seen once. Sample: CD8+ T cells from PBMCs. The receptors were sampled from a human donor in good health.

The chain employs TRBV6-2 or TRBV6-3 and TRBJ2-1; D is unclear. CDR1 is MNHEY and CDR2 is SVGEGT in the germline V gene. CDR3 length: 12 amino acids. With 5 bases removed from V and 0 bases from J, the gap between germline ends came to 2 bases. The CDR3 region is CASSLSYNEQFF. Written as DNA, the CDR3 is TGTGCCAGCAGTCTCTCCTACAATGAGCAGTTCTTC.

This clonotype was recorded only once. This chain links TRBV5-8 with TRBJ2-1; 7 nucleotides match TRBD2. Trimming took 0 bases from V and 2 from J; bases not matched to a gene: 8. From germline, CDR1 is SGHTS and CDR2 YDEGEE. This CDR3 contains 17 residues. CDR3 bases: TGTGCCAGCAGCTTGGAGGGTGCGGGGGACGCCTACAATGAGCAGTTCTTC. This gives the protein CASSLEGAGDAYNEQFF.

As concerns this clonotype: Its ends do not fully match the called genes, so a read error is possible. The V call is TRBV4-1, the J call TRBJ2-5; 13 bases line up with TRBD2. CDR1 MGHRA and CDR2 YSYEKL come from the germline V gene. The CDR3 covers 16 residues. The CDR3 is CASSHPLAGGGEAQYF. The CDR3 nucleotides read TGCGCCAGCAGCCACCCACTAGCGGGGGGGGGAGAGGCCCAGTACTTC.

This clonotype was counted a single time. The CDR3 nucleotides read TGTGCCAGCAGCTTAGGACCGGCTCAGCCCCAGCATTTT. Its protein is CASSLGPAQPQHF. The V gene is TRBV11-2, the J gene TRBJ1-5; D unclear. This CDR3 has 13 residues. V lost 1 base and J 6 bases, leaving 7 bases between the germline ends. Per germline, CDR1 SGHAT and CDR2 FQNNGV.

V gene TRBV29-1 combines with J gene TRBJ2-3; 9 bases align to TRBD2. From germline, CDR1 is SQVTM and CDR2 ANQGSEA. This CDR3 comprises 15 residues. The junction had 7 bases not matched to a gene; V was cut back by 6 bases and J by 0 bases. As DNA, the CDR3 is TGCAGCGTAGAGGGGACTAGCCTTAGCACAGATACGCAGTATTTT. Translated: CSVEGTSLSTDTQYF.

The chain joins TRBV4-3 to TRBJ2-7; the D gene is possibly TRBD1 (5 bases). Looked up from germline, CDR1 is LGHNA and CDR2 is YSLEER. The V and J ends lost 3 bases and 6 bases respectively, with 21 bases between them. This CDR3 region has 16 residues. For the CDR3, the DNA is TGCGCCAGCAGCCATCCCCAAGGGGAAGGTTCGGGCGAGCAGTACGTC. Residues: CASSHPQGEGSGEQYV.

The chain links TRBV9 to TRBJ2-3, with D tentatively TRBD1 (6 bases). Per the germline V gene, CDR1 is SGDLS and CDR2 is YYNGEE. This CDR3 is 14 amino acids long. Between the trimmed V and J ends, which lost 2 bases and 3 bases, there was a span of 10 bases. The CDR3 region has the DNA TGTGCCAGCAGCGTCGCCAGGGGAACAGATACGCAGTATTTT. Translated, it gives CASSVARGTDTQYF.

The rearrangement uses TRBV20-1 and TRBJ1-1; D is perhaps TRBD1 (5 bases). The germline gives CDR1 DFQATT, CDR2 SNEGSKA (reference sequence). The length of the CDR3 is 15 residues. The V end lost 2 bases, the J end lost 3 bases, and 16 bases lay between the germline ends. The CDR3 region is CSARPGQGWDTEAFF. CDR3 coding DNA: TGCAGTGCTAGACCCGGACAAGGGTGGGACACTGAAGCTTTCTTT.